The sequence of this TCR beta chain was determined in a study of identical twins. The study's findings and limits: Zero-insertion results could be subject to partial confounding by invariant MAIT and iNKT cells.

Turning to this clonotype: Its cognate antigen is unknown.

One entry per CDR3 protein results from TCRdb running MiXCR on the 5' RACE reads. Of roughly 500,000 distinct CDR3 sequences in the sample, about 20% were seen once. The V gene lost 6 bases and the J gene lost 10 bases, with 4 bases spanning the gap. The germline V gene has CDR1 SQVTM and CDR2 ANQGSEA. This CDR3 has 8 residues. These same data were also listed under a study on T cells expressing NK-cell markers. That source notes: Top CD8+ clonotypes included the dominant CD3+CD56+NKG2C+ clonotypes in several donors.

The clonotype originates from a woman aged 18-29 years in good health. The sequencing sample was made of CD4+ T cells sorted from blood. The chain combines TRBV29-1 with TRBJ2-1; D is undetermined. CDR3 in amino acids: CSVSEQFF. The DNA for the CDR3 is TGCAGCGTATCAGAGCAGTTCTTC.